Shown below are 10 T cell receptor beta chains from a single sample sequenced in a study of cytomegalovirus exposure and HLA in healthy donors. A multiplex PCR was run with 60 Vbeta primers and 13 Jbeta primers. Here immunoSEQ multiplex PCR was the method, and the copy in TCRdb shows in-frame clones only, minus some. The sample records about 210,000 clones, 80% to 90% being singletons. The sample was PBMCs. The origin of the receptors is a man aged 35-49 years in good health and CMV-seropositive.

The chain links TRBV2 to TRBJ1-3; D might be TRBD1 (5 bases). This CDR3 contains 14 residues. The germline CDR1 and CDR2 sequences are SNHLY and FYNNEI. V was shortened by 7 bases and J by 1 base, with 11 bases between the two germline ends. The CDR3 DNA sequence: TGTGCCAGCACTATGGGGGGATCTGGAAACACCATATATTTT. Its protein is CASTMGGSGNTIYF.

The V and J genes are TRBV7-9 and TRBJ2-6; tentative D call: TRBD1 (6 bases). The CDR3 spans 17 residues. The V gene's germline CDR1 is SEHNR and CDR2 FQNEAQ (reference sequence). The ends were cut back, 3 bases at V and 0 bases at J, with 12 bases in the middle. This chain's CDR3 is CASSFRDINSGANVLTF. The CDR3 bases are TGTGCCAGCAGCTTCCGGGACATTAACTCTGGGGCCAACGTCCTGACTTTC.

This clone is a singleton in its sample. The V gene is TRBV5-4, the J gene TRBJ1-5, with a tentative D call TRBD1 (5 bases). The CDR3 is 14 amino acids. Trimming shortened V by 3 bases and J by 6 bases, and 13 bases separated the two germline ends. The germline CDR1 and CDR2 sequences are SGHNT and YYREEE (reference sequence). Written as DNA, the CDR3 is TGTGCCAGCAGCTGGGGGGGAACAGGTCAGCCCCAGCATTTT. As protein: CASSWGGTGQPQHF.

This chain connects TRBV6-1 to TRBJ2-1; 11 bases are shared with TRBD2. Trimming cost V 5 bases and J 9 bases; bases outside gene matches: 9. From germline, CDR1 is MNHNS and CDR2 SASEGT. The CDR3 extends over 15 amino acids. The CDR3 loop is CASSFSGRAHSEQFF. As DNA, the CDR3 is TGTGCCAGCAGTTTTAGCGGGAGGGCCCACAGTGAGCAGTTCTTC.

The chain is built from TRBV5-1 and TRBJ1-1; D is unresolved. Germline V lookup: CDR1 SGHRS, CDR2 YFSETQ. The CDR3 loop spans 14 amino acids. V was clipped by 4 bases and J by 0 bases, with 10 bases between them. CDR3 loop: CASSPGSLNTEAFF. CDR3 DNA sequence: TGCGCCAGCAGCCCGGGGTCGCTGAACACTGAAGCTTTCTTT.

V and J are TRBV23-1 and TRBJ2-5; TRBD1 is a possible D gene (6 bases). The J call may not be correct, given that the DNA end is closer to TRBJ2-7. TRBV23-1 is an open reading frame, and its role is uncertain. This CDR3 contains 16 residues. The CDR3 reads CASTHHRDRNNYEQYF. CDR3 sequence (DNA): TGCGCCAGCACCCATCACAGGGATAGGAACAACTACGAGCAGTACTTC.

The chain employs TRBV7-6 and TRBJ2-7, with TRBD2 as a possible D gene (6 bases). The germline V gene encodes CDR1 SGHVS and CDR2 FNYEAQ. V dropped 1 base and J dropped 0 bases, with 7 bases sitting between them. The length of the CDR3 is 14 residues. This chain's CDR3 is CASSLGDSSYEQYF. DNA of the CDR3: TGTGCCAGCAGCTTAGGGGACTCCTCCTACGAGCAGTACTTC.

The chain couples TRBV28 to TRBJ1-2; D is unresolved. Germline CDR1 MDHEN, CDR2 SYDVKM. V shed 5 bases and J shed 2 bases, with 3 bases lying between them. CDR3 length: 11 amino acids. Written as DNA, the CDR3 is TGTGCCAGCAGTCTCAACTATGGCTACACCTTC. Translating gives CASSLNYGYTF.

This chain joins TRBV7-8 and TRBJ1-1; the D is unclear. The CDR3 has 13 residues. Germline V gene data show CDR1 as SGHVS and CDR2 as FQNEAQ. V lost 5 bases and J lost 4, with 11 bases in between. The CDR3 bases are TGTGCCAGCAGCGCCACGGGGAGCACTGAAGCTTTCTTT. Encoded protein: CASSATGSTEAFF. The variable domain in full, with the rest retrieved from reference TRBV7-8 and TRBJ1-1, is GAGVSQSPRYKVAKRGQDVALRCDPISGHVSLFWYQQALGQGPEFLTYFQNEAQLDKSGLPSDRFFAERPEGSVSTLKIQRTQQEDSAVYLCASSATGSTEAFFGQGTRLTVV.

Here the CDR3 DNA reads TGTGCCAGCAGCCAAGGGACTAGCGGGAGGGCTAGTGAGCAGTTCTTC. Translation gives CASSQGTSGRASEQFF. The chain combines TRBV11-3 with TRBJ2-1; 16 bases are a match to TRBD2. V was clipped by 5 bases and J by 9 bases; unmatched bases: 7. The CDR3 has 16 residues. Germline CDR1 SGHNT, CDR2 YENEEA.